The 20 T cell receptor beta chains listed next were all sequenced from one sample in a study of T-cell memory formation after mild COVID-19. TCRdb redid the calling of the 5' RACE reads with MiXCR, one entry per CDR3 protein. The sample holds roughly 550,000 distinct CDR3 sequences; around 21% are singletons and the top ten take roughly an eighth. Input material: PBMCs or a T cell subset sorted from them (not recorded which). These receptors all stem from an adult woman who had mild COVID-19 (a few samples of this study predate the infection). Cell type and time point are not known.

This clonotype has a handful of counts. The chain is built from TRBV15 and TRBJ2-7; maybe TRBD2 (5 bases). CDR1 is LNHNV and CDR2 is YYDKDF in the germline V gene (reference sequence). V was cut by 8 bases and J by 0 bases, with 14 bases left in between. CDR3 length: 14 residues. CDR3 sequence reads: CATSNGMFSYEQYF. The CDR3 DNA is TGTGCCACCTCGAACGGGATGTTCTCCTACGAGCAGTACTTC.

Points on this clonotype: One junction end disagrees with the germline gene, perhaps due to a read error. The V gene is TRBV6-6, the J gene TRBJ2-7; 7 nucleotides line up with TRBD2. The CDR3 runs 16 residues. CDR1 and CDR2 (germline): MNHNY, SVGAGI (reference sequence). CDR3 DNA sequence: TGTGCCAGCAGTGACTCCGGGGCGGGAGCCCCCTACGAGCAGTACTTC. Encoded protein: CASSDSGAGAPYEQYF.

In this sample, this clonotype turned up a few times. This sequence joins TRBV7-6 and TRBJ2-7, with 9 bases matching TRBD1. The length of the CDR3 is 15 residues. J gave up 5 bases and V 1 base, and 6 bases lay outside the gene matches. Germline CDR1 reads SGHVS; CDR2 reads FNYEAQ. The CDR3 reads CASSLGWDRDHEQYF. The DNA of the CDR3 is TGTGCCAGCAGCTTAGGGTGGGACAGGGACCACGAGCAGTACTTC.

This clonotype was seen a few times. The chain links TRBV7-9 to TRBJ2-5; the D is unclear. Deletions cut 2 bases from V and 0 bases from J, with 13 bases between. The V gene's germline CDR1 is SEHNR and CDR2 FQNEAQ (reference sequence). The CDR3 sequence is 16 residues long. The CDR3 reads CASSLYPGRYQETQYF. DNA of the CDR3: TGTGCCAGCAGCTTATATCCCGGACGGTACCAAGAGACCCAGTACTTC.

The genes are TRBV24-1 and TRBJ2-3; 9 bases fit TRBD2. Germline CDR1 reads KGHDR; CDR2 reads SFDVKD. V dropped 4 bases and J dropped 3; count of bases not matched to a gene: 10. The CDR3 is made up of 17 amino acids. CDR3 region: CATSDRLAGARTDTQYF. The CDR3 nucleotides are TGTGCCACCAGTGACCGATTAGCGGGAGCGAGGACAGATACGCAGTATTTT.

This clonotype was seen a few times. The V call is TRBV4-1, the J call TRBJ1-1; tentative D call: TRBD1 (6 bases). The CDR3 extends over 14 amino acids. Germline loops: CDR1 MGHRA, CDR2 YSYEKL. The V end was cut by 2 bases, the J end by 4 bases, with 11 bases between. The CDR3 sequence is CASSQPGQLTEAFF. The CDR3 DNA reads TGCGCCAGCAGCCAACCCGGACAGCTCACTGAAGCTTTCTTT.

The gene calls are TRBV5-8 and TRBJ2-5; D tentatively fits TRBD1 or TRBD2 (5 bases each). CDR1 is SGHTS and CDR2 is YDEGEE in the germline V gene. The germline V and J ends were trimmed by 1 base and 5 bases, with 15 bases remaining between them. The CDR3 extends over 15 amino acids. CDR3 region: CASSLRPSRAETQYF. CDR3 DNA sequence: TGTGCCAGCAGCTTGCGGCCTAGCAGGGCTGAGACCCAGTACTTC.

The chain combines TRBV7-8 with TRBJ2-2, with D tentatively TRBD2 (7 bases). Looked up from germline, CDR1 is SGHVS and CDR2 is FQNEAQ. The CDR3 totals 16 residues. Trimming pared 0 bases from V and 4 bases from J, leaving 12 bases between. As DNA, the CDR3 is TGTGCCAGCAGCTTAGCAGGGGGGGTAGCCACCGGGGAGCTGTTTTTT. Its translation: CASSLAGGVATGELFF.

This clonotype was observed a handful of times. The V call is TRBV4-3, the J call TRBJ2-7, with D unresolved. Trimming left V 0 bases short and J 2 bases short, with 20 bases between. This CDR3 contains 18 residues. Per germline, CDR1 LGHNA and CDR2 YSLEER. The CDR3: CASSQENPIFSTTYEQYF. CDR3 DNA sequence: TGCGCCAGCAGCCAAGAGAATCCGATTTTTAGCACAACCTACGAGCAGTACTTC.

V is TRBV7-9 and J is TRBJ1-2; D is possibly TRBD1 (6 bases). Germline values: CDR1 SEHNR, CDR2 FQNEAQ (reference sequence). This CDR3 has 16 amino acids. V was pared by 0 bases and J by 7 bases, with 18 bases between. For the CDR3, the DNA is TGTGCCAGCAGCTTAGCCCTCGCGGGGGGCACTGGTGGCTACACCTTC. It translates to CASSLALAGGTGGYTF.

This clonotype was seen a handful of times. The chain links TRBV7-9 to TRBJ1-6; D is undetermined. The CDR3 extends over 13 amino acids. Trimming cost V 5 bases and J 8 bases, with 10 bases left between them. Germline V gene lookup returns CDR1 SEHNR and CDR2 FQNEAQ (reference sequence). Written as DNA, the CDR3 is TGTGCCAGCAGCCCCGTCCCCGATTCACCCCTCCACTTT. Its protein is CASSPVPDSPLHF.

The chain links TRBV6-1 to TRBJ1-2, with 7 bases that match TRBD1. Trimming at V came to 3 bases and at J to 4 bases, leaving 8 bases not matched to a gene. This CDR3 spans 15 amino acids. From germline, CDR1 is MNHNS and CDR2 SASEGT. This CDR3 is CASSDRDRLVYGYTF. The CDR3 region has the DNA TGTGCCAGCAGTGATCGGGACAGATTAGTCTATGGCTACACCTTC.

This chain connects TRBV12-3 or TRBV12-4 to TRBJ1-1; 7 nucleotides align to TRBD1. With V trimmed by 1 base and J by 5 bases, 4 bases remained unmatched. This CDR3 contains 14 residues. The CDR3 DNA is TGTGCCAGCAGTTTAGTCAGGGGGAGGACTGAAGCTTTCTTT. Translated: CASSLVRGRTEAFF.

This clonotype appeared a few times. The gene calls are TRBV19 and TRBJ1-1, with a possible D match to TRBD1 (6 bases). V lost 10 bases to trimming and J lost 10 bases, with 19 bases between them. The CDR3 length is 12 residues. Germline-derived CDR1 and CDR2 are LNHDA and SQIVND (reference sequence). As DNA, the CDR3 is TGTGCCACCGGACGGGGGGCCGGGGGAGCTTTCTTT. The encoded protein is CATGRGAGGAFF.

In this sample, this clonotype turned up a few times. V and J are TRBV6-1 and TRBJ1-6; D might be TRBD1 (5 bases). The CDR3 contains 17 residues. The ends were cut back, 2 bases at V and 7 bases at J, with 18 bases in the middle. Germline loops: CDR1 MNHNS, CDR2 SASEGT. CDR3 bases: TGTGCCAGCAGTGAATCCCGAGGGGCCTTGGGGAATTCACCCCTCCACTTT. It specifies CASSESRGALGNSPLHF.

The V gene is TRBV5-5, the J gene TRBJ1-5, with 7 bases aligning to TRBD1. V trimming: 0 bases; J trimming: 4 bases; junction bases outside the gene matches: 4. The CDR3 has 15 amino acids. Looked up from germline, CDR1 is SGHKS and CDR2 is YYEKEE (reference sequence). CDR3 bases: TGTGCCAGCAGCTTGGAGGGGGCTGAAAATCAGCCCCAGCATTTT. Translation gives CASSLEGAENQPQHF.

The chain joins TRBV6-5 to TRBJ1-2; D possibly corresponds to TRBD1 (5 bases). Germline V gene lookup returns CDR1 MNHEY and CDR2 SVGAGI. This CDR3 has 13 amino acids. V was shortened by 9 bases and J by 4 bases, with 15 bases between the two germline ends. For the CDR3, the DNA is TGTGCCAGTCGGAAAGGGGTCCGCTATGGCTACACCTTC. This codes for CASRKGVRYGYTF.

This clonotype was observed a few times. The rearrangement joins TRBV5-6 to TRBJ1-1, with a weak D call TRBD1 (5 bases). Germline CDR1 reads SGHDT; CDR2 reads YYEEEE. The CDR3 is made up of 15 amino acids. Trimming took off 2 bases at V and 8 bases at J, with 19 bases between the two ends. As DNA, the CDR3 is TGTGCCAGCAGCTTTTGGAGCGGGGCAACCCGCGAAGCTTTCTTT. Translating it yields CASSFWSGATREAFF.

This clonotype occurred a few times. V and J are TRBV15 and TRBJ2-3; 7 nucleotides align to TRBD1. CDR1 is LNHNV and CDR2 is YYDKDF in the germline V gene (reference sequence). This CDR3 spans 17 amino acids. V lost 2 bases and J lost 2; bases outside the gene matches: 10. Here the CDR3 reads CATSRRRTGADTDTQYF. CDR3 bases: TGTGCCACCAGCAGACGGAGAACAGGGGCTGACACAGATACGCAGTATTTT.

This rearrangement joins TRBV2 to TRBJ2-7; D is possibly TRBD1 (6 bases). Trimming took 4 bases from V and 6 from J, leaving 16 bases between them. CDR3 length: 14 amino acids. Per germline, CDR1 SNHLY and CDR2 FYNNEI. The CDR3 DNA reads as TGTGCCAGCAGTGTAGGACAGATTTTCACCGAGCAGTACTTC. This translates into CASSVGQIFTEQYF.